The rows below give T cell receptor beta chains drawn from one sample of a study of cytomegalovirus exposure and HLA in healthy donors. Clones were read by immunoSEQ multiplex PCR, and TCRdb kept only the in-frame ones, dropping some. The data hold approximately 120,000 clones, with 65% to 85% observed a single time. Input material: PBMCs. The source of these receptors is a man aged 50-60 years in good health and CMV-seronegative. CDR3s include the opening cysteine and the closing phenylalanine or tryptophan. D genes are given only for firm matches. Rows may omit the clone size; those that give it use once, few, many or a size class.

j_call d_call clone_size v_call cdr3_nt cdr3_aa
TRBJ2-3 . few TRBV28 TGTGCCAGCAGTACCTGGGTGAGGCCTAGCACAGATACGCAGTATTTT CASSTWVRPSTDTQYF
TRBJ1-1 . few TRBV6-6 TGTGCCAGCAGTTTCTTTGGGGACTTGAACACTGAAGCTTTCTTT CASSFFGDLNTEAFF
TRBJ1-2 TRBD1 . TRBV19 TGTGCCAGTAGCACACTTCAGGGGGCGTGGGGCTACACCTTC CASSTLQGAWGYTF
TRBJ2-1 . . TRBV10-2 TGCGCCAGCAGTGAGGCGGGCCCCTACAATGAGCAGTTCTTC CASSEAGPYNEQFF
TRBJ2-7 . . TRBV2 TGTGCCAGCAGTGAGAGGGCTAGAACGTACTTC CASSERARTYF
TRBJ2-1 TRBD1 . TRBV6-4 TGTGCCAGCAGTGACCAAGGGGGCGATGAGCAGTTCTTC CASSDQGGDEQFF
TRBJ1-6 . . TRBV5-1 TGCGCCAGCAGCTTGGCCGGGAATAATTCACCCCTCCACTTT CASSLAGNNSPLHF
TRBJ2-5 TRBD2 . TRBV7-9 TGTGCCAGCAGCCTCGCGACTAGCGGGAACCAAGAGACCCAGTACTTC CASSLATSGNQETQYF
TRBJ2-1 . . TRBV7-2 TGTGCCAGCAGCTTAGCGGGAGTAAAGTCGGCTGAGCAGTTCTTC CASSLAGVKSAEQFF
TRBJ2-7 TRBD2 once TRBV5-6 TGTGCCAGCAGCTCTACTCCCGGGACTAGCTGGCTCGAGCAGTACTTC CASSSTPGTSWLEQYF
TRBJ2-1 TRBD2 . TRBV6-5 TGTGCCAGCAGACCCAGCGGGAGGGCCGTCCATGAGCAGTTCTTC CASRPSGRAVHEQFF
TRBJ2-7 TRBD2 . TRBV28 TGTGCCAGCAGTCGACGCGGGACTAGGACTGACGAGCAGTACTTC CASSRRGTRTDEQYF
TRBJ1-1 TRBD1 . TRBV5-4 TGTGCCAGCAGCTTGGGGAGACAGGGTTCGAACACTGAAGCTTTCTTT CASSLGRQGSNTEAFF
TRBJ1-5 . . TRBV7-9 TGTGCCAGCTCCCGGGATCTCAATCAGCCCCAGCATTTT CASSRDLNQPQHF
TRBJ2-1 . . TRBV7-9 TGTGCCAGCAGCTCCGGACTACCCCTTTACAATGAGCAGTTCTTC CASSSGLPLYNEQFF
TRBJ2-5 TRBD2 . TRBV4-1 TGCGCCAGCAGCCAAGATTACGGGAGTAGCGGGAGAGGCGGGGAGACCCAGTACTTC CASSQDYGSSGRGGETQYF
TRBJ2-7 . few TRBV11-2 TGTGCCAGCGGAAGGACAGCCCCCTCCTACGAGCAGTACTTC CASGRTAPSYEQYF
TRBJ1-1 TRBD1 . TRBV19 TGTGCCAGTAGTGTCCCAGGGGGCACTGAAGCTTTCTTT CASSVPGGTEAFF
TRBJ2-1 . . TRBV27 TGTGCCAGCAGTTTAATTAGCTCGAGGGGGAATGAGCAGTTCTTC CASSLISSRGNEQFF
TRBJ1-1 . once TRBV2 TGTGCCAGCAGTTCAAGACAGGTCGGGGCTTTCTTT CASSSRQVGAFF
TRBJ2-5 . . TRBV9 TGTGCCAGCAGCGTAGGAACAGCTCAAGAGACCCAGTACTTC CASSVGTAQETQYF
TRBJ2-3 TRBD2 . TRBV5-4 TGTGCCAGCAGCCCCATTAGCGGGAGTATCTCAGATACGCAGTATTTT CASSPISGSISDTQYF
TRBJ2-7 . . TRBV15 TGTGCCACCAGCAGAGCGATAGAGTACGAGCAGTACTTC CATSRAIEYEQYF
TRBJ2-1 TRBD2 . TRBV7-9 TGTGCCAGCAGCTTACTTTCTGGCGGGAGGGCCGCCAATGAGCAGTTCTTC CASSLLSGGRAANEQFF
TRBJ2-7 TRBD2 few TRBV5-1 TGCGCCAGCAGCTTTTCCTCACCGGGACTAGCGGGAGGAGGCTACGAGCAGTACTTC CASSFSSPGLAGGGYEQYF
TRBJ2-5 TRBD1 few TRBV28 TGTGCCAGCACCGGGACAGGGGCCTCATTGGGGACCCAGTACTTC CASTGTGASLGTQYF
TRBJ1-3 . . TRBV28 TGTGCCAGCCGTCCAGGGACGGGACAATCTGGAAACACCATATATTTT CASRPGTGQSGNTIYF
TRBJ2-7 TRBD2 . TRBV2 TGTGCCAGTCAAGCCGCTAGCGGGAGGGCCCCCTCCTACGAGCAGTACTTC CASQAASGRAPSYEQYF
TRBJ2-2 TRBD2 . TRBV9 TGTGCCAGCAGCCCCCGGTTCGGTGGGAGGGCCGGGGAGCTGTTTTTT CASSPRFGGRAGELFF
TRBJ2-7 . . TRBV28 TGTGCCAGCAGTCCTGACTATAACGAGCAGTACTTC CASSPDYNEQYF
TRBJ1-1 . . TRBV15 TGTGCCACCAGCAGAGATTCCGCGGGGAACACTGAAGCTTTCTTT CATSRDSAGNTEAFF
TRBJ1-1 TRBD1 . TRBV5-1 TGCGCCAGCAGCTCGACAGGGGGTGTAACTGAAGCTTTCTTT CASSSTGGVTEAFF
TRBJ2-3 . once TRBV11-1 TGTGCCAGCAGCTTTCTTCGGGTAGATACGCAGTATTTT CASSFLRVDTQYF
TRBJ1-3 . . TRBV28 TGTGCCAGCAGGCCAGGTCTGGACACCATATATTTT CASRPGLDTIYF
TRBJ2-3 TRBD2 many TRBV10-2 TGCGCCAGCAGAGCGGGAGTATCGCAGTATTTT CASRAGVSQYF
TRBJ2-5 TRBD1 . TRBV6-5 TGTGCCAGCAGTGCCCGGGACAGGGAGGAAGAGACCCAGTACTTC CASSARDREEETQYF
TRBJ2-7 TRBD1 . TRBV28 TGTGCCAGCAGTTCACCACTCGGACAGGGCGGTGGGTACGAGCAGTACTTC CASSSPLGQGGGYEQYF
TRBJ1-4 . . TRBV5-1 TGCGCCAGCAGCGGAACAGGTCTCTCTAATGAAAAACTGTTTTTT CASSGTGLSNEKLFF
TRBJ2-2 TRBD1 . TRBV5-4 TGTGCCAGCAGCTCTGGGACAGGGGACGGGAACACCGGGGAGCTGTTTTTT CASSSGTGDGNTGELFF
TRBJ1-2 . few TRBV5-6 TGTGCCAGCAGCAGACAGAGGTTTTCCTATGGCTACACCTTC CASSRQRFSYGYTF
TRBJ2-1 TRBD2 . TRBV5-1 TGCGCCAGCAGACTAGCGGTATCCTACAATGAGCAGTTCTTC CASRLAVSYNEQFF
TRBJ2-7 . once TRBV5-4 TGTGCCAGCAGCCCCGACAGGTCATCCTACGAGCAGTACTTC CASSPDRSSYEQYF
TRBJ2-7 TRBD1 . TRBV10-3 TGTGCCATCAGTGATGGGACAGCTATCTCCTACGAGCAGTACTTC CAISDGTAISYEQYF
TRBJ2-1 TRBD2 . TRBV5-4 TGTGCCAGCAGTTCTCGGACTAGCGGGAGTTGGAATGAGCAGTTCTTC CASSSRTSGSWNEQFF
TRBJ2-1 TRBD2 . TRBV18 TGTGCCAGCTCACCACCGTCTAGCGGGATCCATGAGCAGTTCTTC CASSPPSSGIHEQFF
TRBJ1-5 . . TRBV5-6 TGTGCCAGCAGCCAGGGATTTACCAATCAGCCCCAGCATTTT CASSQGFTNQPQHF
TRBJ1-1 TRBD1 medium-sized TRBV7-2 TGTGCCAGCAGCCCCGGGACAGGGTACGGAAAGACTGAAGCTTTCTTT CASSPGTGYGKTEAFF
TRBJ2-1 . . TRBV27 TGTGCCAGCCGAGGAGGGGGCGCGCAAGGTGAGCAGTTCTTC CASRGGGAQGEQFF
TRBJ1-3 TRBD1 . TRBV14 TGTGCCAGCAGCCTCTCGAGGACAGGAGGAAACACCATATATTTT CASSLSRTGGNTIYF
TRBJ1-4 . . TRBV27 TGTGCCAGCTCGAAAGGGGGGGTAACTAATGAAAAACTGTTTTTT CASSKGGVTNEKLFF
TRBJ2-7 . . TRBV10-3 TGTGCCATCAGTGTTGGACGGGGAGAGCAGTACTTC CAISVGRGEQYF
TRBJ2-7 TRBD1 . TRBV29-1 TGCAGCGTTCGGACAGGAACCTACGAGCAGTACTTC CSVRTGTYEQYF
TRBJ2-3 TRBD2 . TRBV5-4 TGTGCCAGCAGCAAGACTAGCGGGGTGAGCACAGATACGCAGTATTTT CASSKTSGVSTDTQYF